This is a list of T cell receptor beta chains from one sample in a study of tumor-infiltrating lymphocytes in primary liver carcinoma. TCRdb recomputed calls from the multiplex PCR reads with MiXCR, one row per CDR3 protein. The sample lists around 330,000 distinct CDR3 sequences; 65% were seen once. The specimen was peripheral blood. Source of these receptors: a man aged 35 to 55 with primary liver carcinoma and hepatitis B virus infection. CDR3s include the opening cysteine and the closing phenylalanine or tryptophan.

CASSHEANTEAFF | TRBV14
CASSQGGFSLYNEQFF | TRBV4-3
CASSLGPNQPQHF | TRBV11-1
CASSRWDSLQETQYF | TRBV5-6
CASSLAALNTEAFF | TRBV5-4
CASRRTGSAGGDTQYF | TRBV6-6
CASSPGADPLNGQFF | TRBV2
CASSLDLGLAGGRGSYNEQFF | TRBV11-2
CASSFSGGYSGNTIYF | TRBV5-4
CASSIRLSASGSGDTEYF | TRBV11-2
CASNLAGGLYEQYF | TRBV11-2
CASSSAGQGNIQYF | TRBV5-4
CASRRRDSYEQYF | TRBV6-2/TRBV6-3